These 17 T cell receptor beta chains were sequenced from one sample in a study of blood T cell repertoires in COVID-19 (dated by TCRdb to the early 2020s). Receptors were amplified or captured by the immunoSEQ multiplex PCR assay. TCRdb mirrors the immuneACCESS table, restricted to in-frame sequences. Some clones are absent from its copies; in checked studies, under half trace to an unresolved V gene, and the reason for the others is unknown. The sample includes fewer than 350,000 clones, with around 87% observed a single time. Roughly 7.1% of the sample rests with the top ten. Sequencing was performed on peripheral blood. Every receptor here comes from a woman between 45 and 65 years old who had recovered from COVID-19.

This rearrangement joins TRBV6-5 to TRBJ2-5; a possible D gene is TRBD2 (7 bases). CDR1 is MNHEY and CDR2 is SVGAGI in the germline V gene. The V gene lost 8 bases and the J gene lost 2 bases, with 12 bases spanning the gap. The CDR3 loop spans 13 amino acids. Written as DNA, the CDR3 is TGTGCCAGCTGGGGGAGGGGGCAAGAGACCCAGTACTTC. Translation: CASWGRGQETQYF.

The V and J genes are TRBV4-3 and TRBJ2-5, with D perhaps matching TRBD2 (5 bases). V was cut by 4 bases and J by 4 bases, with 19 bases left in between. Germline V gene sequence: CDR1 LGHNA, CDR2 YSLEER. This CDR3 comprises 16 residues. The CDR3 coding sequence is TGCGCCAGCAGCCCTAGGGCAGGAGGATTAGGAGAGACCCAGTACTTC. It specifies CASSPRAGGLGETQYF.

The chain carries TRBV6-5 and TRBJ1-5; the D gene is possibly TRBD1 (6 bases). Germline V gives CDR1 MNHEY, CDR2 SVGAGI. The CDR3 runs to 13 residues. V lost 5 bases to trimming and J lost 3 bases, with 8 bases between them. The CDR3 DNA follows: TGTGCCAGCAGTCGGGACACCAATCAGCCCCAGCATTTT. Protein sequence: CASSRDTNQPQHF.

This clone has a handful of counts. DNA for the CDR3: TGTGCCAGCAGCGGACTAGCGGGGGACCACACAGATACGCAGTATTTT. This codes for CASSGLAGDHTDTQYF. The chain couples TRBV9 to TRBJ2-3, with 12 bases that match TRBD2. CDR3 length equals 16 residues. Per the germline V gene, CDR1 is SGDLS and CDR2 is YYNGEE. The junction had 4 bases not matched to a gene; V was cut back by 3 bases and J by 2 bases.

The V and J genes are TRBV2 and TRBJ2-5; D is perhaps TRBD2 (5 bases). This CDR3 has 15 residues. In germline, CDR1 is SNHLY, CDR2 FYNNEI. Trimming took off 3 bases at V and 2 bases at J, with 13 bases between the two ends. CDR3 nucleotides: TGTGCCAGCAGTGAGAGGGCACAGACTCAAGAGACCCAGTACTTC. This encodes CASSERAQTQETQYF.

This sequence joins TRBV19 and TRBJ2-3, with D possibly being TRBD1 (6 bases). The V gene's germline CDR1 is LNHDA and CDR2 SQIVND (reference sequence). The CDR3 extends over 15 amino acids. V was cut by 3 bases and J by 4 bases, with 14 bases left in between. Here the CDR3 DNA reads TGTGCCAGTAGTATCCTGGGGGCAGGGTCAGATACGCAGTATTTT. Residues: CASSILGAGSDTQYF.

The rearrangement joins TRBV29-1 to TRBJ2-1, with TRBD2 matching 14 bases. The J segment lost 0 bases and the V segment lost 4 bases, leaving 8 bases of the junction unmatched. CDR1 and CDR2 (germline): SQVTM, ANQGSEA. The CDR3 has 18 amino acids. The CDR3 DNA sequence: TGCAGCGTTGTCGGGACTAGCGGGAGCAGGAGCTCCTACAATGAGCAGTTCTTC. This sequence encodes CSVVGTSGSRSSYNEQFF.

J is TRBJ1-2 and V is TRBV29-1, with TRBD1 matching over 9 bases. The ends lost 1 base at V and 4 bases at J; junction bases unmatched: 4. Germline lookup yields CDR1 SQVTM and CDR2 ANQGSEA. This CDR3 spans 14 amino acids. CDR3 sequence reads: CSVEVWGQGYGYTF. CDR3 in DNA: TGCAGCGTTGAAGTGTGGGGACAGGGCTATGGCTACACCTTC.

In DNA, the CDR3 is TGCGCCAGCAGCTTGGCGGGGGGGCAAGAGACCCAGTACTTC. As protein: CASSLAGGQETQYF. The chain uses TRBV5-1 and TRBJ2-5, with 8 bases fitting TRBD2. Germline trimming cut 0 bases from V and 2 bases from J; bases unmatched to any gene: 0. Germline CDR1 SGHRS, CDR2 YFSETQ. The length of the CDR3 is 14 residues.

This rearrangement joins TRBV24-1 to TRBJ2-3; TRBD2 is a possible D gene (5 bases). V was trimmed by 3 bases and J by 6 bases, leaving 18 bases between them. From germline, CDR1 is KGHDR and CDR2 SFDVKD. CDR3 length: 16 amino acids. In nucleotides, the CDR3 is TGTGCCACCAGTGATCCTAGCCCATTCGAGGGCGATACGCAGTATTTT. Translation: CATSDPSPFEGDTQYF.

This clone was observed a single time. The V call is TRBV5-1, the J call TRBJ2-3; 7 nucleotides agree with TRBD2. The germline gives CDR1 SGHRS, CDR2 YFSETQ. Trimming at V came to 2 bases and at J to 0 bases, leaving 6 bases not matched to a gene. The CDR3 covers 16 residues. CDR3 sequence reads: CASSFAAGTSTDTQYF. The DNA of the CDR3 is TGCGCCAGCAGCTTCGCAGCGGGGACTAGCACAGATACGCAGTATTTT. Looking up the rest from reference TRBV5-1 and TRBJ2-3 gives the full variable domain: KAGVTQTPRYLIKTRGQQVTLSCSPISGHRSVSWYQQTPGQGLQFLFEYFSETQRNKGNFPGRFSGRQFSNSRSEMNVSTLELGDSALYLCASSFAAGTSTDTQYFGPGTRLTVL.

In its sample, this clone was seen a few times. V and J are TRBV5-1 and TRBJ2-7; 7 nucleotides match TRBD1. With V trimmed by 3 bases and J by 7 bases, 10 bases remained unmatched. Per the germline V gene, CDR1 is SGHRS and CDR2 is YFSETQ. The CDR3 contains 14 residues. CDR3 in DNA: TGCGCCAGCAGCTCAGGGACAGAAGGAAGGGAGCAGTACTTC. Protein: CASSSGTEGREQYF. The whole variable domain, remainder taken from reference TRBV5-1 and TRBJ2-7, is KAGVTQTPRYLIKTRGQQVTLSCSPISGHRSVSWYQQTPGQGLQFLFEYFSETQRNKGNFPGRFSGRQFSNSRSEMNVSTLELGDSALYLCASSSGTEGREQYFGPGTRLTVT.

The chain combines TRBV5-1 with TRBJ2-7; the D gene is possibly TRBD2 (5 bases). The germline V gene has CDR1 SGHRS and CDR2 YFSETQ. There are 11 residues in the CDR3. With 4 bases removed from V and 3 bases from J, the gap between germline ends came to 5 bases. CDR3 DNA sequence: TGCGCCAGCAGCGACTACTACGAGCAGTACTTC. Encoded protein: CASSDYYEQYF.

The rearrangement links TRBV30 to TRBJ1-1; perhaps TRBD1 as D (5 bases). The CDR3 has 14 amino acids. V was trimmed by 4 bases and J by 1 base, leaving 13 bases between them. Germline V gives CDR1 GTSNPN, CDR2 SVGIG (reference sequence). DNA for the CDR3: TGTGCCTGGAACCCCGGGGGGGGGAACACTGAAGCTTTCTTT. Residues: CAWNPGGGNTEAFF.

This clone was found once. The CDR3 loop is CASTTVALDTQYF. CDR3 DNA sequence: TGTGCCAGCACCACCGTAGCCCTCGATACGCAGTATTTT. The rearrangement uses TRBV11-1 and TRBJ2-3; D uncertain. CDR1 is SGHAT, CDR2 FQDESV, per germline (reference sequence). The CDR3 has 13 residues. The ends were cut back, 7 bases at V and 6 bases at J, with 14 bases in the middle.

The rearrangement links TRBV18 to TRBJ2-7; 7 bases line up with TRBD1. V lost 1 base to trimming and J lost 2 bases; unmatched junction nucleotides: 2. The CDR3 extends over 14 amino acids. Germline values: CDR1 KGHSH, CDR2 LQKENI. The CDR3 bases are TGTGCCAGCTCACCACGGGACAGCGCCTACGAGCAGTACTTC. It translates to CASSPRDSAYEQYF.

CDR3 loop: CASSYPGGQDTEAFF. The CDR3 DNA reads TGTGCCAGCAGTTACCCCGGCGGACAGGACACTGAAGCTTTCTTT. The chain combines TRBV6-2 or TRBV6-3 with TRBJ1-1; 7 bases match TRBD1. The CDR3 sequence is 15 residues long. Germline V lookup: CDR1 MNHEY, CDR2 SVGEGT. Trimming took 2 bases from V and 3 from J; bases not matched to a gene: 6.